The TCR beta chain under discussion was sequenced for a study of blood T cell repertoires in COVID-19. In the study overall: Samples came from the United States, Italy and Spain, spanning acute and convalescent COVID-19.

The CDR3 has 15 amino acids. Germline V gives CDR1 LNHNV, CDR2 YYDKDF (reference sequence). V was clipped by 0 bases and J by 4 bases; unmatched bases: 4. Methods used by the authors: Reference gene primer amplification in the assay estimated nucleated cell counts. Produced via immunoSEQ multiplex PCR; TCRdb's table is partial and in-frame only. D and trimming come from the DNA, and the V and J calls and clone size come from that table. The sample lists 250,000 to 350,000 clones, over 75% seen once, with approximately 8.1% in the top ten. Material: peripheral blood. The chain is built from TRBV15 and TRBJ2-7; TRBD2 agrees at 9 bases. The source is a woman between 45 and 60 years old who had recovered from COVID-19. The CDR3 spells CATSRDIAGDYEQYF. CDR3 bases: TGTGCCACCAGCAGAGATATAGCGGGGGATTACGAGCAGTACTTC.